What follows describes a single TCR beta chain. This clone appeared once. Its antigen remains unidentified. No base-level quality is on record; no much larger clone is a single base apart. Libraries were made using the immunoSEQ multiplex PCR assay. For the multiplex PCR, a mixture combining 60 forward primers for TCR Vbeta segments and 13 reverse primers for TCR Jbeta segments was used. Amplification of the CDR3 region of rearranged TCR beta genes was performed with a multiplex PCR assay on genomic DNA. The Illumina HiSeq System was used to sequence the amplified TCR beta libraries as 87-base-pair reads. The published analysis was carried out like this. A later analysis tallied approximately 87 million unique TCR beta chains across the 650 to 750 repertoires, and some 12 million of those chains were shared by two or more donors. To remove PCR and sequencing errors, raw reads were error-corrected and collapsed into unique sequences using a nearest-neighbor algorithm that merged closely related sequences. Alignment of CDR3 sequences to IMGT reference sequences was used to assign V, D and J gene segments. Each retained sequence needed at least a six-nucleotide match to both a V gene segment and a J gene segment. Rearrangements were called productive when the CDR3 lacked stop codons and stayed in frame with V and J; all others were non-productive. CDR3 was defined according to IMGT convention as the region running from the second conserved V-encoded cysteine to the conserved J-encoded phenylalanine. In an earlier analysis of just under 600 of the donors, sequences lacking an unambiguous match to a single V gene segment were excluded. In an earlier analysis of 587 of the donors, a V segment was called functional when productive rearrangements were above 56.7%, and segregating when the standard deviation between donors exceeded 5%. A statistical classification framework was built for diagnosing cytomegalovirus status from the catalog of TCR beta chain sequences. V and J gene assignment, in a later analysis, came from comparing TCR nucleotide sequences with IMGT/GENE-DB human TR gene sequences. In a later analysis, CDR3 sequences and most-parsimonious VDJ recombination scenarios were assigned using the TCRdist pipeline. In a later analysis, every TCR beta chain was defined by the combination of its CDR3 amino acid sequence and its V-gene family, and reads without a unique V-gene family were dropped. As a way to deal with suspected cross-contamination and a sequencing artifact, a later analysis dropped 500 to 700 nucleotide sequences that were highly shared and had low generation probability. For each public chain, a later analysis derived a clonal expansion index from normalized ranks of inferred template counts within each repertoire. Generation probabilities in a later analysis came from a VDJ recombination model fitted to out-of-frame rearrangements, and those results were checked against IGoR. In a later analysis, hypergeometric tests were used to score TCR-TCR, TCR-HLA and TCR-CMV co-occurrence, with a repertoire-size bias correction applied to TCR pairs. To estimate false discovery rates, a later analysis permuted the HLA or CMV assignments 20 times. A later analysis grouped co-occurring TCRs with DBSCAN, adding TCRdist sequence similarity when clustering within HLA-allele-positive subsets. Repertoires with fewer than 30,000 or more than 120,000 public chains, plus five repertoires with anomalous nucleotide sharing, were excluded from co-occurrence clustering. TCRdb's version of the immuneACCESS table is confined to in-frame rearrangements and falls short of the full clone set. An unresolved V gene accounts for under half of the shortfall where checked; the remainder is of unknown origin. Clone size and V and J calls were adopted from that table, with D and trimming inferred from the DNA. Recorded for this sample are 150,000 to 200,000 clones; over 65% of them occurred a single time. The ten most abundant clones make up about 1.7% of the sample.

This entry comes from a study of cytomegalovirus exposure and HLA in healthy donors (dated by TCRdb to 2015 to 2018). About the full investigation: An earlier analysis of about 560 of the donors reported 276 Gb of sequence data and approximately 120 million unique TCR beta sequences obtained from about 179 million T cells. An early release covering 550 to 700 HLA-typed donors comprised about 300 gigabases of sequencing data and about 90 million unique TCR sequences. The genetic ancestry cluster associated with self-reported Caucasian donors included over 65% of the approximately 410 genotyped donors. The study aimed to test whether cataloging public T cell receptors could reveal signatures of past pathogen exposure. Using immunosequencing, the study profiled T cell repertoires from 500 to 800 subjects and related those repertoires to cytomegalovirus serostatus. Besides the first cohort of hundreds of subjects, a separate validation cohort made up of over 100 different subjects was used. The study combined high-throughput TCR immunosequencing, statistical association of individual TCRs with disease status, and machine learning to predict cytomegalovirus infection status. To study patterns of TCR occurrence, a later analysis re-analyzed previously published TCR beta repertoires from under 750 donors and added high-resolution HLA genotyping. Rather than drawing on any new phenotypic data, the later analysis identified candidate immune exposures from TCR beta sequences and the way those sequences occurred across donors. In an earlier analysis of 587 of the donors, high-throughput TCR beta sequencing was used to judge whether each TCR beta V gene segment behaved as functional or pseudogenic. Alongside the repertoire data, information on donor age, sex, ethnicity and CMV serostatus was compiled. A later genetic analysis took genome-wide SNP genotypes for about 55% of the 666 donors and used that subset as a discovery cohort. Every discovery cohort repertoire had been produced on one sequencing platform. Class I and class II HLA loci were covered by the typing at four-digit resolution. The number of typed donors differed by locus: roughly 629-630 for A, B, C, DRB1 and DQB1; 500 to 550 for DQA1; fewer than 610 for DPA1; and some 430 for DPB1. Four to six DR-DQ haplotypes were handled as single units for association and clustering because linkage in the cohort was strong. Among almost 400 genotyped donors of the cohort, an average of approximately 240,000 unique TCR beta nucleotide sequences were sequenced per donor, around 20% of them non-productive.

The cohort comprised several hundred healthy bone marrow donors. At the time of sampling, all cohort members were nominally healthy, though unrecorded immune exposures were likely present. The donor was CMV seronegative and belonged to the group of around 400 seronegative cohort members. Each donor provided a peripheral blood sample, and peripheral blood mononuclear cells were used for TCR beta sequencing. Genomic DNA extraction from the blood cell samples was performed with the Qiagen DNeasy Blood Extraction Kit. Counted from cysteine to phenylalanine, this CDR3 has 15 amino acids. CDR3 DNA is the only sequence kept; it has 45 bases, read in frame from the first base. The CDR1 and CDR2 encoded by the germline V gene are SGDLS and YYNGEE. V sheds 0 bases and J sheds 6 bases, leaving 14 bases between their ends. The research as a whole found: In a later genetic analysis, fewer N-insertions in productive TCRs were reported among donors in an Asian-associated ancestry cluster than the approximately 710-donor mean. In a later analysis, several top co-occurrence clusters were reported to appear linked to parvovirus B19, influenza, CMV and Epstein-Barr virus. For the cohort, immune exposure information was limited to CMV serostatus. In an earlier analysis of some 640 of the donors, most TCR beta V segments were observed in productive rearrangements about 87% or about 30% of the time, broadly matching IMGT annotations. In a later analysis, TCR association rates were found to vary across HLA loci, with the most associated TCRs seen for DRB1 alleles and the fewest for HLA-C alleles. Strong co-occurrence of HLA alleles, especially DR and DQ, made assigning TCR associations to individual alleles difficult. Some IMGT-functional V segments, including TRBV6-2 and TRBV6-3, could not be told apart with the 87-base-pair reads, so those segments were excluded. The cohort was sequenced for TCR beta chains only, and without alpha or paired-chain data the features that could be detected were limited. At a false discovery rate of 0.05, a later analysis linked approximately 18,000 TCR beta sequences to specific HLA alleles. In a later analysis, most CMV-associated TCR beta chains were found to appear HLA-restricted, with HLA associations seemingly driven largely by CMV exposure. V-gene and J-gene trimming of TCR beta chains was associated with a missense DCLRE1C variant in a later genetic analysis, and the association was replicated in an independent cohort. A few of the identified cytomegalovirus-associated TCR beta chains were confirmed in vitro to be specific for cytomegalovirus antigens. A cluster of highly shared sequence variants was judged likely to be a technical artifact of the sequencing pipeline. It was suggested by the authors that the approach could potentially be generalized to other disease states and immunological phenotypes. Cytomegalovirus status was reported to be diagnosed by the classifier with high specificity and sensitivity in both the original and validation cohorts. A further reported finding was that TCR beta sequences accurately predicted the HLA-A and HLA-B alleles for most subjects in the first cohort. HLA typing was unavailable for some donors at each locus, so association tests used only the typed subset. In a later analysis, HLA-associated TCR beta chains were found to be more clonally expanded and to have lower generation probabilities than equally common non-associated chains. Linkage disequilibrium might explain the correlated functional status among segregating V segments, but an unknown experimental factor could not be excluded. In the study, around 150 TCR beta chains were listed as associated with cytomegalovirus. About 17 rarely observed V segments, including chromosome 9 orphons, were excluded from the earlier analysis of just under 600 of the donors because counts were too low. Most TCR sequences were seen in very few donors, while some public TCRs were found in many individuals. Presence/absence analyses assumed roughly uniform sequencing depth across donors, an assumption that may not hold.

The origin of this receptor is a woman in her 30s in good health and CMV-seronegative. The V gene is TRBV9 and the J gene is TRBJ2-3, with the identity of the D gene unclear. The specimen sequenced was PBMCs. The nucleotides read TGTGCCAGCAGCGTAGCTACAAGCGCCGCGGATACGCAGTATTTT. This translates into CASSVATSAADTQYF.